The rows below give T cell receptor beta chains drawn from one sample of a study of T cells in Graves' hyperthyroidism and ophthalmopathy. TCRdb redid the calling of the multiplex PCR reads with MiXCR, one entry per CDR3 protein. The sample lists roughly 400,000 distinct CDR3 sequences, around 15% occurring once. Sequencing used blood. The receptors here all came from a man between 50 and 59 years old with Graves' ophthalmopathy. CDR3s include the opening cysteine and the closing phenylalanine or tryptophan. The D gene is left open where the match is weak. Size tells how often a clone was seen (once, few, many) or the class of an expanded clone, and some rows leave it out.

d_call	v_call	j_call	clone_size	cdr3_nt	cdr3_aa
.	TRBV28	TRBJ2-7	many	TGTGCCAGCAGCCGCGGGTACGAGCAGTACTTC	CASSRGYEQYF
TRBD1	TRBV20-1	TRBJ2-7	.	TGCAGTGCTAGTGGGACAGACTACGAGCAGTACTTC	CSASGTDYEQYF
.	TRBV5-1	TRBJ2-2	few	TGCGCCAGCAGCTTGCCCGGGGGTACCGGGGAGCTGTTTTTT	CASSLPGGTGELFF
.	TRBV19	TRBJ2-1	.	TGTGCCAGTACTTTCGGGGCAGGGAGCTCCTACAATGAGCAGTTCTTC	CASTFGAGSSYNEQFF
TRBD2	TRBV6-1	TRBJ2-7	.	TGTGCCAGCAGTGAACCTAGCGGGAGGGGCTACGAGCAGTACTTC	CASSEPSGRGYEQYF
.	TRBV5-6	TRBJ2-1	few	TGTGCCAGCAGCTTACCGGGACTGGCTGACAATGAGCAGTTCTTC	CASSLPGLADNEQFF
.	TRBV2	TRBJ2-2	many	TGTGCCAGCAGTGAAGCGGGTAGCACGAACACCGGGGAGCTGTTTTTT	CASSEAGSTNTGELFF
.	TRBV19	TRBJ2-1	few	TGTGCCAGTAGTATAGTTGCAGGGCCCTCGCAAGGCCTATACAATGAGCAGTTCTTC	CASSIVAGPSQGLYNEQFF
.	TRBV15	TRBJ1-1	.	TGTGCCACCAGCCCACAGGGAGCCACTGAAGCTTTCTTT	CATSPQGATEAFF
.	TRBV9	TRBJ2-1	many	TGTGCCAGCAGCGTAGATGCGACTGACAATGAGCAGTTCTTC	CASSVDATDNEQFF
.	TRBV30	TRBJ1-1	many	TGTGCCTGGAGCGGGTCCGGGGGGGAAGCTTTCTTT	CAWSGSGGEAFF
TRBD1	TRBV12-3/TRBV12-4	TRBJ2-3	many	TGTGCCAGCAGTTCCCCGGGGGACAGGGGCACAGATACGCAGTATTTT	CASSSPGDRGTDTQYF
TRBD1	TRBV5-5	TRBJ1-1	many	TGTGCCAGCAGCTTGGCCTCAGGGCAGGGGGCAAACACTGAAGCTTTCTTT	CASSLASGQGANTEAFF
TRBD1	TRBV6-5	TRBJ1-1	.	TGTACCAGCAGTTATCAGGGGGCAAACACTGAAGCTTTCTTT	CTSSYQGANTEAFF
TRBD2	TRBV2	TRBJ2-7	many	TGTGCCAGCAGTGGGGCGTTACTAGCGGGAGTGAGCTACGAGCAGTACTTC	CASSGALLAGVSYEQYF
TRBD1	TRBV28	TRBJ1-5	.	TGTGCCAGCAGTTTATGGGGGACAGGGGGCAGGCAGCCCCAGCATTTT	CASSLWGTGGRQPQHF
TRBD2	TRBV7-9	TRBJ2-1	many	TGTGCCAGCAGTGCAGCGGGAGTCTCCGACCAGCAGTTCTTC	CASSAAGVSDQQFF
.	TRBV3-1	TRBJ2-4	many	TGTGCCAGCAGCCAAGACTGGGATAGGGTTCAGTACTTC	CASSQDWDRVQYF
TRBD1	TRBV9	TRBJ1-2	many	TGTGCCAGCAGCGTAGGACAGGGGGCCTATGGCTACACCTTC	CASSVGQGAYGYTF
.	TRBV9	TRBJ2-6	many	TGTGCCAGCAGCGTAGCTATCCATCTTTCTGGGGCCAACGTCCTGACTTTC	CASSVAIHLSGANVLTF